This T cell receptor (beta chain) was obtained from a study of radiotherapy plus CTLA-4 blockade in lung cancer. Study information: The study recorded objective responses in less than 20% of patients and disease control in 31%. Findings and limits, study-wide: After treatment with radiotherapy plus ipilimumab, TCR clones that came from the tumor expanded in blood. Early clonal dynamics of blood T cells, together with interferon-beta, were reported as the best response predictor.

Concerning this clone itself: Its antigen is undetermined.

Ipilimumab-mediated CTLA-4 blockade plus focal radiation was given to patients having chemo-refractory metastatic non-small-cell lung cancer. Data came from immunoSEQ multiplex PCR; TCRdb stores just in-frame clones and leaves some out. The sample has approximately 44,000 clones, 60% to 80% seen once. The germline gives CDR1 SGHRS, CDR2 YFSETQ. This CDR3 spans 15 amino acids. V was pared by 0 bases and J by 5 bases, with 4 bases of the junction left unmatched. The V and J genes are TRBV5-1 and TRBJ1-2, with TRBD1 identical over 10 bases. The material sequenced was peripheral blood, taken from a patient treated with radiotherapy plus ipilimumab. The source of this sequence is a human donor with non-small cell lung cancer who had stable disease on radiotherapy plus ipilimumab. In nucleotides, the CDR3 is TGCGCCAGCAGCTTGGCAGTGGGACAGGGGTATGGCTACACCTTC. Encoded protein: CASSLAVGQGYGYTF.